These 11 T cell receptor beta chains originate from one sample sequenced in a study of Tregs in tolerant kidney transplant recipients. Which antigens these TCRs recognize remains unknown. The protocol was immunoSEQ multiplex PCR, while the TCRdb copy is restricted to in-frame clones and leaves out a portion. The sample gives around 16,000 clones, approximately 60% of which show up once; roughly 3.2% is in the top ten. The material sequenced was Tregs from blood cultured with allogeneic cells. The origin of the receptors is a human donor in good health.

V usage is TRBV7-8 and J usage is TRBJ1-1; D possibly corresponds to TRBD1 (5 bases). V was pared by 5 bases and J by 3 bases, with 13 bases between. The CDR3 sequence is 14 residues long. Germline V gene lookup returns CDR1 SGHVS and CDR2 FQNEAQ. The CDR3 nucleotides are TGTGCCAGCAGCGGCAGGGCTGGGGACACTGAAGCTTTCTTT. Its protein is CASSGRAGDTEAFF.

The rearrangement uses TRBV6-5 and TRBJ1-1; D not resolved. Germline CDR1 MNHEY, CDR2 SVGAGI. The germline V and J ends were trimmed by 6 bases and 5 bases, with 13 bases remaining between them. The CDR3 totals 13 residues. In DNA, the CDR3 is TGTGCCAGCAGACCATTTCCGGGGACTGAAGCTTTCTTT. It codes for CASRPFPGTEAFF.

The chain carries TRBV10-3 and TRBJ1-5; D unclear. Trimming stripped 10 bases from V and 0 bases from J, with 13 bases between. Germline CDR1 reads ENHRY; CDR2 reads SYGVKD. The CDR3 spans 14 residues. The DNA for the CDR3 is TGTGCCACCCAATGGAGGAATAGCAATCAGCCCCAGCATTTT. Protein product: CATQWRNSNQPQHF.

The chain is built from TRBV5-6 and TRBJ1-1; TRBD1 might be the D (5 bases). The CDR3 spans 15 residues. Trimming stripped 4 bases from V and 7 bases from J, with 20 bases between. Germline values: CDR1 SGHDT, CDR2 YYEEEE. CDR3 sequence: CASSRQTKIAGEAFF. As DNA, the CDR3 is TGTGCCAGCAGCCGACAGACTAAGATTGCGGGTGAAGCTTTCTTT.

The J gene is TRBJ1-1, the V gene TRBV5-1, with 7 bases aligning to TRBD1. CDR3 length: 13 amino acids. The germline V gene encodes CDR1 SGHRS and CDR2 YFSETQ. Germline trimming cut 3 bases from V and 10 bases from J; bases unmatched to any gene: 9. CDR3 amino acids: CASSYLQGNVAFF. CDR3 DNA sequence: TGCGCCAGCAGCTACCTACAGGGGAATGTAGCTTTCTTT.

The V gene is TRBV12-5, the J gene TRBJ1-1, with TRBD1 matching 7 bases. Germline-derived CDR1 and CDR2 are LGHNT and FRNRAP. V gave up 6 bases and J gave up 6 bases; unmatched junction bases: 16. The CDR3 is made up of 16 amino acids. In DNA, the CDR3 is TGTGCTAGTGGCAAACGGGCTACAGGGGACGGGGCTGAAGCTTTCTTT. As protein: CASGKRATGDGAEAFF.

This clone has a handful of counts. This chain joins TRBV14 and TRBJ1-2; no clear D. Trimming removed 0 bases at V and 13 bases at J, with 21 bases between. This CDR3 comprises 15 residues. Germline CDR1 SGHDN, CDR2 FVKESK. Here the CDR3 DNA reads TGTGCCAGCAGCCAAGATTTAGGTTCGAGAGGGAGTTTCACCTTC. Its protein product is CASSQDLGSRGSFTF.

This chain joins TRBV10-1 and TRBJ2-2; D may match TRBD1 or TRBD2 (5 bases each). Germline CDR1 is WNHNN and CDR2 is SYGVQD (reference sequence). The length of the CDR3 is 17 residues. The V end lost 7 bases, the J end lost 5 bases, and 23 bases lay between the germline ends. The CDR3 region is CASIEGRGRLRTGELFF. Here the CDR3 DNA reads TGCGCCAGCATCGAGGGGCGTGGTCGATTGAGGACCGGGGAGCTGTTTTTT.

This clone was recorded only once. This chain links TRBV5-6 with TRBJ2-1; the match to TRBD2 covers 13 bases. The CDR3 runs to 15 residues. Germline V gives CDR1 SGHDT, CDR2 YYEEEE. Germline trimming cut 3 bases from V and 6 bases from J; bases unmatched to any gene: 3. This CDR3 is CASSWRTSGGNEQFF. For the CDR3, the DNA is TGTGCCAGCAGCTGGAGGACTAGCGGGGGCAATGAGCAGTTCTTC.

The V and J genes are TRBV5-3 and TRBJ2-5; perhaps D is TRBD1 or TRBD2 (6 bases each). Being an ORF, TRBV5-3 has a function that is uncertain. V was clipped by 3 bases and J by 5 bases, with 14 bases between them. The CDR3 has 14 residues. In DNA form, the CDR3 reads TGTGCCAGAAGCTGGACTATAGGGGGGGAGACCCAGTACTTC. Translated: CARSWTIGGETQYF.

The rearrangement links TRBV29-1 to TRBJ2-1; 9 bases match TRBD2. The CDR3 totals 12 residues. Germline CDR1 and CDR2: SQVTM and ANQGSEA. The J segment lost 9 bases and the V segment lost 7 bases, leaving 7 bases of the junction unmatched. CDR3 in amino acids: CSGGTSRGEQFF. The DNA of the CDR3 is TGCAGCGGAGGGACTAGCCGCGGTGAGCAGTTCTTC.